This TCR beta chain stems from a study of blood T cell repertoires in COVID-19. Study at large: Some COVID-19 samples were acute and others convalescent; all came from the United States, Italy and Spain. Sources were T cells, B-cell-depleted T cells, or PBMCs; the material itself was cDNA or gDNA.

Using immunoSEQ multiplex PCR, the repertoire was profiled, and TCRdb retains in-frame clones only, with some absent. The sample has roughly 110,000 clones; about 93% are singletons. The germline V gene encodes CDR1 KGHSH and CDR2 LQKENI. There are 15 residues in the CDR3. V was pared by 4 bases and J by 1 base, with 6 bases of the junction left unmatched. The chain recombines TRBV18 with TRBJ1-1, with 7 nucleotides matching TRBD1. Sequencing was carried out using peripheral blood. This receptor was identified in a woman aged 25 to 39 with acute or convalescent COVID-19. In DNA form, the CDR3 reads TGTGCCAGCTCACGAACGAGGGACAGGAACACTGAAGCTTTCTTT. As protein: CASSRTRDRNTEAFF.